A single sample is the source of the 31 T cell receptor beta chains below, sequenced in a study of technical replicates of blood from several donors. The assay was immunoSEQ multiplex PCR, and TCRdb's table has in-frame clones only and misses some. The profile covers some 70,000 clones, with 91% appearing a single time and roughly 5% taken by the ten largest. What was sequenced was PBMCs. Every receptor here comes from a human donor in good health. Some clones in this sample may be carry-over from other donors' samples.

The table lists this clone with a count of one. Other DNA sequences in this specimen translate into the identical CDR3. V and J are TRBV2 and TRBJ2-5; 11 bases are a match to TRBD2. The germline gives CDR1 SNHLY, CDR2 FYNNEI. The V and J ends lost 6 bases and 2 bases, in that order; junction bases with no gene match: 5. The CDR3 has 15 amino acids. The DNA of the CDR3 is TGTGCCAGCAGCCTGAGACTAGCGGGACAAGAGACCCAGTACTTC. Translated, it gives CASSLRLAGQETQYF.

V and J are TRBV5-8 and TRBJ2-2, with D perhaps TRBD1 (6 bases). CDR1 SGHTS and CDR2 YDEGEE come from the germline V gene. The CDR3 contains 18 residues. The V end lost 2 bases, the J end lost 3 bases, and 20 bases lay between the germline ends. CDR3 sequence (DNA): TGTGCCAGCAGCTTATCTATTACCAGGGGCCGTGACACCGGGGAGCTGTTTTTT. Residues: CASSLSITRGRDTGELFF.

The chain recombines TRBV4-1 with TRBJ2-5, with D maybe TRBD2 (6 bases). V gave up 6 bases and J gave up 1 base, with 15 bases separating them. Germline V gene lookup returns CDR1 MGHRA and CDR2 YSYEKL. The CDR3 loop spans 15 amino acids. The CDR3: CASSKMGGSQETQYF. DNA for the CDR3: TGCGCCAGCAGTAAGATGGGGGGTAGCCAAGAGACCCAGTACTTC.

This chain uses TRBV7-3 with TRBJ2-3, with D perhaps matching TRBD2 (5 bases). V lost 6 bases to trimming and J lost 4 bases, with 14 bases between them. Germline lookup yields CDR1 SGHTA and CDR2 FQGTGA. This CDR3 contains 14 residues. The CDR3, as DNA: TGTGCCAGCAGTCCTTTTAGGGAGTCAGATACGCAGTATTTT. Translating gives CASSPFRESDTQYF.

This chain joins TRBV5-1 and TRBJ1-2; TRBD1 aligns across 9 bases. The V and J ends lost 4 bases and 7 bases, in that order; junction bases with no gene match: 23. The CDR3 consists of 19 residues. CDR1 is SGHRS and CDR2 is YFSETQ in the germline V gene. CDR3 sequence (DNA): TGCGCCAGCAGCACGCCGGACGGGACAGGGCCGGTGGGTGCGGGTGGCTACACCTTC. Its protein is CASSTPDGTGPVGAGGYTF. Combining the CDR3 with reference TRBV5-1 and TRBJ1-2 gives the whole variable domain KAGVTQTPRYLIKTRGQQVTLSCSPISGHRSVSWYQQTPGQGLQFLFEYFSETQRNKGNFPGRFSGRQFSNSRSEMNVSTLELGDSALYLCASSTPDGTGPVGAGGYTFGSGTRLTVV.

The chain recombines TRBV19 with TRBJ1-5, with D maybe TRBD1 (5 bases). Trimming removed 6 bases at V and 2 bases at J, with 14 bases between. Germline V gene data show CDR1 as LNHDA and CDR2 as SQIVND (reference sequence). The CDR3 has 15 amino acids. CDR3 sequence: CASSPGTPGNQPQHF. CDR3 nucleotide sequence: TGTGCCAGTAGCCCCGGGACTCCGGGCAATCAGCCCCAGCATTTT.

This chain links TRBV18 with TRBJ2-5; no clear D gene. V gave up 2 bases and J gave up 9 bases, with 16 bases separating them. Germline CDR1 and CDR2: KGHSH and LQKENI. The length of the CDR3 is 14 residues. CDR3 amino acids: CASSPDANNRAQYF. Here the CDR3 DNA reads TGTGCCAGCTCACCAGACGCGAACAACCGGGCCCAGTACTTC.

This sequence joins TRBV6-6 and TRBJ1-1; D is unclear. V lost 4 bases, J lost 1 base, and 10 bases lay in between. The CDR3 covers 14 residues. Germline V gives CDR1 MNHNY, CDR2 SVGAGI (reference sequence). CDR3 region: CASSSTERNTEAFF. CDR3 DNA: TGTGCCAGCAGTTCCACAGAGAGGAACACTGAAGCTTTCTTT.

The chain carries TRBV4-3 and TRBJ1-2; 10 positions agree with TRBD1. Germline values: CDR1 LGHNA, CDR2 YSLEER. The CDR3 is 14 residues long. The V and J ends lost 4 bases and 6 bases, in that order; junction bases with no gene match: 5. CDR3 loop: CASSLDRGLDGYTF. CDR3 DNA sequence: TGCGCCAGCAGCCTGGACAGGGGGTTGGATGGCTACACCTTC.

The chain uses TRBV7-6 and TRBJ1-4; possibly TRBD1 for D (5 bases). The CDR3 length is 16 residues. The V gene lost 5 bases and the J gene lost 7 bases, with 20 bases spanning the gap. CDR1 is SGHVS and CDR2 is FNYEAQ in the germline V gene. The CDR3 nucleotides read TGTGCCAGCAGCCATTCCCCCGAAAGGGACTTTGAAAAACTGTTTTTT. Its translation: CASSHSPERDFEKLFF.

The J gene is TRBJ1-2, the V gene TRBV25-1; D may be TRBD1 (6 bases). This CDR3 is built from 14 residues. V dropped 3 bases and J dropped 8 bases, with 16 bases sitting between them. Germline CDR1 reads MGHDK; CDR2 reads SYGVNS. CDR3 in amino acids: CASSDSQGLGGYTF. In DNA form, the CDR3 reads TGTGCCAGCAGTGATTCCCAGGGGTTGGGCGGCTACACCTTC.

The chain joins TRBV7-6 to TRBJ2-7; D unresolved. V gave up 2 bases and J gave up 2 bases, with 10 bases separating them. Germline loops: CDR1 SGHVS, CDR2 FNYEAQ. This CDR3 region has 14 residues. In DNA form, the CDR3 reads TGTGCCAGCAGCTTACCAGGCCGAACCTACGAGCAGTACTTC. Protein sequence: CASSLPGRTYEQYF.

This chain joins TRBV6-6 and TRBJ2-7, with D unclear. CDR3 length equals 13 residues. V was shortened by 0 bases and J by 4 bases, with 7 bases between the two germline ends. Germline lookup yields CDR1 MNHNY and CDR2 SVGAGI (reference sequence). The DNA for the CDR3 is TGTGCCAGCAGTTACTCCGCGGAGTACGAGCAGTACTTC. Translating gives CASSYSAEYEQYF.

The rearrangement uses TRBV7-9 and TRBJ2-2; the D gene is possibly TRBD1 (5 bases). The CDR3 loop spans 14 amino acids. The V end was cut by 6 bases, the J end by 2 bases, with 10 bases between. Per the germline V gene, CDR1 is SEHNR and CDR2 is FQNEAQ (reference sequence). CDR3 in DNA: TGTGCCAGCAGATACGGACAAAACACCGGGGAGCTGTTTTTT. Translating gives CASRYGQNTGELFF.

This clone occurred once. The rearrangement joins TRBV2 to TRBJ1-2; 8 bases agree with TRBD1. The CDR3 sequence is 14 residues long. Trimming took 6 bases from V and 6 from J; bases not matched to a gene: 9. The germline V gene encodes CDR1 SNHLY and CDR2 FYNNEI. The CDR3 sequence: CASRKDRDPHGYTF. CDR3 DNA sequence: TGTGCCAGCAGAAAGGACAGGGACCCCCATGGCTACACCTTC. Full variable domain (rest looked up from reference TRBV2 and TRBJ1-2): EPEVTQTPSHQVTQMGQEVILRCVPISNHLYFYWYRQILGQKVEFLVSFYNNEISEKSEIFDDQFSVERPDGSNFTLKIRSTKLEDSAMYFCASRKDRDPHGYTFGSGTRLTVV.

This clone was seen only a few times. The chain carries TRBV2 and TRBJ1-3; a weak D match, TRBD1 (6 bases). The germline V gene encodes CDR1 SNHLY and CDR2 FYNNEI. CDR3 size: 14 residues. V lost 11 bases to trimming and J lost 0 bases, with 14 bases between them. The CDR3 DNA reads TGTGCCTCAACGGGGGGCCTCTCTGGAAACACCATATATTTT. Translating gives CASTGGLSGNTIYF.

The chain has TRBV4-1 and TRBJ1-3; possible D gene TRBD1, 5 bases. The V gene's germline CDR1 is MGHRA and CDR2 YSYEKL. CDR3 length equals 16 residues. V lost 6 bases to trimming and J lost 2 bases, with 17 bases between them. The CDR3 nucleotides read TGCGCCAGCAGTCGGGTCGGGGGAGGAACTGGAAACACCATATATTTT. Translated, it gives CASSRVGGGTGNTIYF.

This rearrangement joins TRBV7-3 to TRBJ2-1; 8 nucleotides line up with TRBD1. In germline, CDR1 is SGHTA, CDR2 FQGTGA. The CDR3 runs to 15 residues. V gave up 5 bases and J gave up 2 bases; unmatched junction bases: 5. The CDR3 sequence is CASSMGQATYNEQFF. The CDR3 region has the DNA TGTGCCAGCAGCATGGGACAGGCCACCTACAATGAGCAGTTCTTC.

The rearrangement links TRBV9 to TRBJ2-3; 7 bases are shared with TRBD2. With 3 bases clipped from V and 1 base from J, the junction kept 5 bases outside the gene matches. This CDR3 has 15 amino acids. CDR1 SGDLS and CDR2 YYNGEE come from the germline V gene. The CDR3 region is CASSARSGGTDTQYF. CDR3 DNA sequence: TGTGCCAGCAGCGCACGCAGCGGGGGCACAGATACGCAGTATTTT.

CDR3 loop: CASSLARQETQYF. In nucleotides, the CDR3 is TGTGCCAGCAGCTTAGCCAGGCAAGAGACCCAGTACTTC. This rearrangement joins TRBV7-8 to TRBJ2-5; D remains unclear. Germline V gene lookup returns CDR1 SGHVS and CDR2 FQNEAQ. V lost 0 bases and J lost 2, with 4 bases in between. The CDR3 extends over 13 amino acids.

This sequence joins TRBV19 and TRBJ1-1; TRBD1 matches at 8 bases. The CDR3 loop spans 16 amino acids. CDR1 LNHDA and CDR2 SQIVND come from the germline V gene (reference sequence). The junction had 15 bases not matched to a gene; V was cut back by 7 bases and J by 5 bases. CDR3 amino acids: CASNRGGNTRVTEAFF. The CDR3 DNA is TGTGCCAGTAACAGGGGGGGGAACACGAGGGTAACTGAAGCTTTCTTT.

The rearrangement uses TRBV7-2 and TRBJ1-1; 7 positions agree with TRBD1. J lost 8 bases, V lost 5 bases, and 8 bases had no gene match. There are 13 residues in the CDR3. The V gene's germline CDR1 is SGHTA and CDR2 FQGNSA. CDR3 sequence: CASSRDSHVEAFF. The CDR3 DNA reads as TGTGCCAGCAGCCGGGACAGTCACGTAGAAGCTTTCTTT.

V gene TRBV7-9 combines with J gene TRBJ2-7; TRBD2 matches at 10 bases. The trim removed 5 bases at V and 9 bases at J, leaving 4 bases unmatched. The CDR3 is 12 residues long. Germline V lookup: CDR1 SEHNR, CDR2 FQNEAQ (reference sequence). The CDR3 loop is CASSASGGGQYF. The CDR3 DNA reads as TGTGCCAGCAGCGCTAGCGGGGGCGGGCAGTACTTC.

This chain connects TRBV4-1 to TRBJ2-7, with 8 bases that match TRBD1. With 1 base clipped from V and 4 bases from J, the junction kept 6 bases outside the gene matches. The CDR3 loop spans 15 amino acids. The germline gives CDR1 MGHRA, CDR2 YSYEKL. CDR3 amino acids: CASSQVADREYEQYF. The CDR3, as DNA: TGCGCCAGCAGCCAAGTCGCGGACAGGGAATACGAGCAGTACTTC.

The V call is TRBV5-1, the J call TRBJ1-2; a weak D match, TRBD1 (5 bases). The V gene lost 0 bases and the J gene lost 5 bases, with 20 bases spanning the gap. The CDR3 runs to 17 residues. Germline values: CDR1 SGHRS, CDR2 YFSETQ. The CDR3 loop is CASSLESGKRAWYGYTF. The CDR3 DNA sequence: TGCGCCAGCAGCTTGGAGTCAGGGAAAAGGGCTTGGTATGGCTACACCTTC.

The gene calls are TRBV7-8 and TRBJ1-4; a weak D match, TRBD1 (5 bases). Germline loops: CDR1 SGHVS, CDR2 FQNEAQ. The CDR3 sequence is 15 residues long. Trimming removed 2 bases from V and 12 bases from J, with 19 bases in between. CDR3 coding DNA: TGTGCCAGCAGCTTAAGGGCAGGGACTCGTGGGGAACTGTTTTTT. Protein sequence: CASSLRAGTRGELFF.

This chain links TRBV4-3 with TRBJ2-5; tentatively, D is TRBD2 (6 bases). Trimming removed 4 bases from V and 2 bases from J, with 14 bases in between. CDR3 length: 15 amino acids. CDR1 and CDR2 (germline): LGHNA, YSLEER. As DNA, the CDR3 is TGCGCCAGCAGCCTTACAAGGGACTTTCAAGAGACCCAGTACTTC. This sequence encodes CASSLTRDFQETQYF.

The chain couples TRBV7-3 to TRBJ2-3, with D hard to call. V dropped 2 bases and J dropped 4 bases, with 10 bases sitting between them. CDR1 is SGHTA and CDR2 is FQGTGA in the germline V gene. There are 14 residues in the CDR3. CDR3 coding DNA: TGTGCCAGCAGCTTAGGCCTAGTCTCAGATACGCAGTATTTT. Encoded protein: CASSLGLVSDTQYF. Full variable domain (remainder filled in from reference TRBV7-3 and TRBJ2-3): GAGVSQTPSNKVTEKGKYVELRCDPISGHTALYWYRQSLGQGPEFLIYFQGTGAADDSGLPNDRFFAVRPEGSVSTLKIQRTERGDSAVYLCASSLGLVSDTQYFGPGTRLTVL.

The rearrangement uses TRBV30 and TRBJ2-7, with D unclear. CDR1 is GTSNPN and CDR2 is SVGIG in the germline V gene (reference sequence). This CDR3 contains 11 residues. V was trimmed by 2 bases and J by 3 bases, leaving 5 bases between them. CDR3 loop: CAWSIGYEQYF. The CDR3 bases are TGTGCCTGGAGTATCGGCTACGAGCAGTACTTC.

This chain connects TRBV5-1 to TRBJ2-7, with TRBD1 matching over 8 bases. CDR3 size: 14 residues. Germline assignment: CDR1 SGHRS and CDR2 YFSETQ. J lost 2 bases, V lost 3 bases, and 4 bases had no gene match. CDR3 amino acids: CASSSTGDAYEQYF. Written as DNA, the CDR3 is TGCGCCAGCAGCTCGACAGGGGATGCCTACGAGCAGTACTTC.

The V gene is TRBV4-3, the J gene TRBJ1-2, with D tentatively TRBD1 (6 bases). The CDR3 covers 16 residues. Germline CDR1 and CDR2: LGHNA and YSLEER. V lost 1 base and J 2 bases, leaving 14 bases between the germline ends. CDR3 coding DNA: TGCGCCAGCAGCCAAGTTGCGACAGGCAACAACTATGGCTACACCTTC. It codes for CASSQVATGNNYGYTF.